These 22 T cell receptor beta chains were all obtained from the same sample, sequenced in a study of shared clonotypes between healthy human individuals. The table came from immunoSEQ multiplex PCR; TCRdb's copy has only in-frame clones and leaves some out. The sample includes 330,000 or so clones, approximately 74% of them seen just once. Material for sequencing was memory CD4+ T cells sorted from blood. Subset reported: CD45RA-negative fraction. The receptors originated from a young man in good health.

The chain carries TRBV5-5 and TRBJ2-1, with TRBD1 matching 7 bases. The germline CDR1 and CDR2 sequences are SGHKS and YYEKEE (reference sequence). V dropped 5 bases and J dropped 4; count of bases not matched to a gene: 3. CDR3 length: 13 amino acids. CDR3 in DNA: TGTGCCAGCAGTCGACAGGGTTACAATGAGCAGTTCTTC. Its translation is CASSRQGYNEQFF.

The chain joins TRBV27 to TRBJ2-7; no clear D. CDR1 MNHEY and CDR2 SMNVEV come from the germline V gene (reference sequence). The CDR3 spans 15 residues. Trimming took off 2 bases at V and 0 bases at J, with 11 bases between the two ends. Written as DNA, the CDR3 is TGTGCCAGCAGTTTAAGTCCCACCCCCTCCTACGAGCAGTACTTC. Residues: CASSLSPTPSYEQYF.

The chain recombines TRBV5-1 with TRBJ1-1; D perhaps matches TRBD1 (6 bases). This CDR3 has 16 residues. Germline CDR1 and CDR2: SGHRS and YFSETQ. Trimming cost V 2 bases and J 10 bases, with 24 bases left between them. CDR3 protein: CASSFEPSPSTGGAFF. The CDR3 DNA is TGCGCCAGCAGCTTCGAACCTTCTCCCTCGACAGGAGGAGCTTTCTTT.

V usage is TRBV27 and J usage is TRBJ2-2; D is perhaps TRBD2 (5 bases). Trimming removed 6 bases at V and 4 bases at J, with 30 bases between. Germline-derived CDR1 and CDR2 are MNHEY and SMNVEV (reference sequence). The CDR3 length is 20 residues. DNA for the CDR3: TGTGCCAGCAGATTGCCCCCGACCGACTCGAGCGGTTCAATCACCGGGGAGCTGTTTTTT. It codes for CASRLPPTDSSGSITGELFF.

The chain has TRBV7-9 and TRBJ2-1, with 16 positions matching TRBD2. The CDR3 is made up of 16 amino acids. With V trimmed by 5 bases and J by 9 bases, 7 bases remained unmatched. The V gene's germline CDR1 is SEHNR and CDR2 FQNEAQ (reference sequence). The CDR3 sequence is CASSRGTSGRAPEQFF. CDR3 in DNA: TGTGCCAGCAGCCGGGGGACTAGCGGGAGGGCTCCTGAGCAGTTCTTC.

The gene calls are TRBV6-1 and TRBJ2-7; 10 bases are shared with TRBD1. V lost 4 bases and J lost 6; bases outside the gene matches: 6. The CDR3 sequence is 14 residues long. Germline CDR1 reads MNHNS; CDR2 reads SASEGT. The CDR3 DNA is TGTGCCAGCAGTGCCCGGACAGGGGGAGGCGAGCAGTACTTC. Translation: CASSARTGGGEQYF.

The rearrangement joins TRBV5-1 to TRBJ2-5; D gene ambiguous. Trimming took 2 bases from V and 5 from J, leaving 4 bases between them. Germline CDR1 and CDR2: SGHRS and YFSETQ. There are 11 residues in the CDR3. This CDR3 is CASSFMETQYF. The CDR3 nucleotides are TGCGCCAGCAGCTTCATGGAGACCCAGTACTTC.

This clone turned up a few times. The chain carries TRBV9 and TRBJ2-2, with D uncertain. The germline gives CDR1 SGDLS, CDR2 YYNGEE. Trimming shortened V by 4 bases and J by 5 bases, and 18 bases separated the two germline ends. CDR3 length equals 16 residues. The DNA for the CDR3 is TGTGCCAGCAGCCCAAGTAGCCGCCCAATGACCGGGGAGCTGTTTTTT. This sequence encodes CASSPSSRPMTGELFF.

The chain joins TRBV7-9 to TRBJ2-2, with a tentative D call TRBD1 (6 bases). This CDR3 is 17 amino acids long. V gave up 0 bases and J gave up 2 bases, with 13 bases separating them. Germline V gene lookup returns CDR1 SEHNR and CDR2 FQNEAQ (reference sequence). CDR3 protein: CASSLALQGRNTGELFF. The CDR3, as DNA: TGTGCCAGCAGCTTAGCGCTACAGGGCCGAAACACCGGGGAGCTGTTTTTT. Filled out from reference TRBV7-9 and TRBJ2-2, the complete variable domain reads DTGVSQNPRHKITKRGQNVTFRCDPISEHNRLYWYRQTLGQGPEFLTYFQNEAQLEKSRLLSDRFSAERPKGSFSTLEIQRTEQGDSAMYLCASSLALQGRNTGELFFGEGSRLTVL.

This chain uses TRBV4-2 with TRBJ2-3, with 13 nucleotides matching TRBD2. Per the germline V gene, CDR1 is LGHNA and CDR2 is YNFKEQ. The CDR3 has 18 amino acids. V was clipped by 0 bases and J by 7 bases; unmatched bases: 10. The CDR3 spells CASSQEETSGRARNTQYF. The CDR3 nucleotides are TGTGCCAGCAGCCAAGAGGAAACTAGCGGGAGGGCCAGGAATACGCAGTATTTT.

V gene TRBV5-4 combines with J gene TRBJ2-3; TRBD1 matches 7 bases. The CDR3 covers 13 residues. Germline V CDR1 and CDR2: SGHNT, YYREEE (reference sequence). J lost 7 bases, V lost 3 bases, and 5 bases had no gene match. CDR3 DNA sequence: TGTGCCAGCAGCTCAGACAGGGAACATACGCAGTATTTT. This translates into CASSSDREHTQYF.

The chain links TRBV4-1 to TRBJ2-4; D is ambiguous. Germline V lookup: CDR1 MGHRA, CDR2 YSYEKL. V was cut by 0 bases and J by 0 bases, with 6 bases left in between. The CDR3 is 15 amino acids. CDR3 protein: CASSQDSAAKNIQYF. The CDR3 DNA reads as TGCGCCAGCAGCCAAGATTCGGCAGCCAAAAACATTCAGTACTTC.

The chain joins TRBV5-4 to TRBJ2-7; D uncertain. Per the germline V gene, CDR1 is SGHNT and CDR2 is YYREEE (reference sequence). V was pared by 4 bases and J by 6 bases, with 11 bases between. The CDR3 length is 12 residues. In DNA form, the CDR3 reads TGTGCCAGCAGCCTGGGCTTTGCCGAGCAGTACTTC. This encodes CASSLGFAEQYF.

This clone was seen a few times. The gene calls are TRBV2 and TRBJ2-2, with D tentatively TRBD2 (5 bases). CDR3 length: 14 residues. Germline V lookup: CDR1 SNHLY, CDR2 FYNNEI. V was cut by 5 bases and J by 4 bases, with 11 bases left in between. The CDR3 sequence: CASSTLEATGELFF. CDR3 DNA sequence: TGTGCCAGCAGTACCTTGGAGGCCACCGGGGAGCTGTTTTTT.

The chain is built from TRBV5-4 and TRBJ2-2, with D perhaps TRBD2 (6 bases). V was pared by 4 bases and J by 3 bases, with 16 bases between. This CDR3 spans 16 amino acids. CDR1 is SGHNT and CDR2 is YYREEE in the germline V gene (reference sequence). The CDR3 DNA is TGTGCCAGCAGCGCGGACCATAGGGACTACACCGGGGAGCTGTTTTTT. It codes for CASSADHRDYTGELFF.

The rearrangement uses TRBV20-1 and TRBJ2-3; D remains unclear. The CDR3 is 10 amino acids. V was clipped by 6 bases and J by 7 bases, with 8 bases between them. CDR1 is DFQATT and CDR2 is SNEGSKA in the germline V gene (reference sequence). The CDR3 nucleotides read TGCAGTGCACCGAAGAATACGCAGTATTTT. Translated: CSAPKNTQYF.

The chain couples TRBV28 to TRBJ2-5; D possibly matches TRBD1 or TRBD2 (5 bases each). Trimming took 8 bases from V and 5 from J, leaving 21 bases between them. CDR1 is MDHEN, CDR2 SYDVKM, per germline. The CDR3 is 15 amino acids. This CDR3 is CASSLRGPGLETQYF. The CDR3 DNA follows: TGTGCCAGCTCCCTTAGAGGGCCAGGGCTGGAGACCCAGTACTTC.

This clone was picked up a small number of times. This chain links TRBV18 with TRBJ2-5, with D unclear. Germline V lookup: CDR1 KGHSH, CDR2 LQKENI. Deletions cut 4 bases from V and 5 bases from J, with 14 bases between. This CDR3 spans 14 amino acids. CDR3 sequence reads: CASSLDPLGETQYF. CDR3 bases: TGTGCCAGCTCACTCGACCCGCTCGGGGAGACCCAGTACTTC.

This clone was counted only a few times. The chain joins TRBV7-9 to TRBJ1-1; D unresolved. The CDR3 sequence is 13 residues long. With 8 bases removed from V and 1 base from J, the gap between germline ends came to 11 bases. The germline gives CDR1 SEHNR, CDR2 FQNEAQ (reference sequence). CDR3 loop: CASEGQQNTEAFF. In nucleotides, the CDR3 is TGTGCCAGCGAGGGCCAGCAGAACACTGAAGCTTTCTTT.

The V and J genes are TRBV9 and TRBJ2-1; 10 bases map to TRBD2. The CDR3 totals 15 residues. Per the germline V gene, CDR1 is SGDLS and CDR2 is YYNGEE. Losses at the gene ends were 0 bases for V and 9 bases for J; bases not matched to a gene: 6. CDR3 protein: CASSVESGRAVEQFF. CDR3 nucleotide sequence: TGTGCCAGCAGCGTAGAAAGCGGGAGGGCTGTTGAGCAGTTCTTC.

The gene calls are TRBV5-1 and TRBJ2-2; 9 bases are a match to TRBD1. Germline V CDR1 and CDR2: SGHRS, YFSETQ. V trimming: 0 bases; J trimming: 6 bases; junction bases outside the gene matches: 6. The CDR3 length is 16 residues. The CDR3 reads CASSLATGQGSGELFF. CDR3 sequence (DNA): TGCGCCAGCAGCTTGGCCACGGGACAGGGCTCCGGGGAGCTGTTTTTT. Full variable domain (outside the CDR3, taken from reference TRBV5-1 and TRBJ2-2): KAGVTQTPRYLIKTRGQQVTLSCSPISGHRSVSWYQQTPGQGLQFLFEYFSETQRNKGNFPGRFSGRQFSNSRSEMNVSTLELGDSALYLCASSLATGQGSGELFFGEGSRLTVL.

The CDR3 loop is CASSYLVRIRGEFF. DNA for the CDR3: TGTGCCAGCAGTTACCTGGTCCGGATCCGTGGGGAGTTCTTC. The genes are TRBV6-5 and TRBJ2-1; the D is unclear. The length of the CDR3 is 14 residues. The germline CDR1 and CDR2 sequences are MNHEY and SVGAGI. Trimming stripped 2 bases from V and 14 bases from J, with 19 bases between.